This T cell receptor beta chain was sequenced for a study of identical twins. Study-wide findings and caveats: Twins showed weaker excess sharing in their beta out-of-frame sequences.

CDR3 length: 14 amino acids. Germline V gene data show CDR1 as SSHAT and CDR2 as FNYEAQ (reference sequence). Worth noting for this clonotype: Its specificity is unknown. One end of the junction varies from germline; a read error may be responsible.

The authors used template switching to add a universal primer site and gave cDNA unique molecular identifiers. TCRdb analysed the 5' RACE reads with MiXCR anew, one entry per CDR3 protein. The sample has roughly 230,000 distinct CDR3 sequences; around 8.8% are singletons. The same data also went into a second study, on yellow fever vaccine responses in identical twins.

Sequenced material: CD8+ T cells sorted from blood. The chain joins TRBV7-7 to TRBJ2-1, with 10 positions matching TRBD2. This sequence was found in a woman under 30 in good health. The DNA for the CDR3 is TGTGCTAGCAGCCCCTCAAGCGGGAGGGATGAGCAGTTCTTC. This codes for CASSPSSGRDEQFF.